Listed below are T cell receptor beta chains from one sample, sequenced in a study of control samples from healthy donors and cancer patients. Profiling relied on immunoSEQ multiplex PCR, and the TCRdb table lists in-frame clones only, not all of them. The sample consists of 70,000 or so clones, roughly 94% of them appearing once. The sample was blood. These receptors were collected from a woman between 35 and 50 years old in good health. Each CDR3 is given with its conserved first and last residue. A D gene is named only where the DNA matches it firmly. Expanded clones are given a class, and other clones once, few, many or no size at all.

D	V	J	size	DNA	CDR3
-	TRBV9	TRBJ2-7	-	TGTGCCAGCAGCGCGGACGATGCCTACGAGCAGTACTTC	CASSADDAYEQYF
TRBD1	TRBV4-1	TRBJ2-7	-	TGCGCCAGCAGCCAAGTGACAGGGCTCAACGAGCAGTACTTC	CASSQVTGLNEQYF
TRBD2	TRBV11-2	TRBJ2-1	-	TGTGCCAGCAGCTTAGTGGCGATAGCGGGAGGGTCAGACGGCAATGAGCAGTTCTTC	CASSLVAIAGGSDGNEQFF
-	TRBV5-1	TRBJ1-2	-	TGCGCCAGCAGCTCTGGTCTTGCTAACTATGGCTACACCTTC	CASSSGLANYGYTF
TRBD1	TRBV27	TRBJ2-1	-	TGTGCCAGCAGCCTGGGACAGGGGCGCCACAATGAGCAGTTCTTC	CASSLGQGRHNEQFF
-	TRBV11-3	TRBJ2-2	-	TGTGCCAGCAGCTTAGGCCGGGAGCTGTTTTTT	CASSLGRELFF
-	TRBV27	TRBJ2-3	-	TGTGCCAGCAGTTTATACGCGGGGACAGATACGCAGTATTTT	CASSLYAGTDTQYF
-	TRBV7-8	TRBJ1-6	-	TGTGCCAGCAGCAACGGGGGGGAGAATTCACCCCTCCACTTT	CASSNGGENSPLHF
-	TRBV6-1	TRBJ2-5	-	TGTGCCAGCAGTGAAACGGCAGGTACGCAAGAGACCCAGTACTTC	CASSETAGTQETQYF
-	TRBV27	TRBJ2-7	-	TGTGCCAGCAGTTTGCTCGGACAGAGAACCTACGAGCAGTACTTC	CASSLLGQRTYEQYF
-	TRBV2	TRBJ1-4	-	TGTGCCAGCCAAGGAGCAACTAATGAAAAACTGTTTTTT	CASQGATNEKLFF
TRBD1	TRBV5-4	TRBJ2-3	-	TGTGCCAGCAGCCCGGGGGACAGGGCAACAGATACGCAGTATTTT	CASSPGDRATDTQYF
-	TRBV29-1	TRBJ1-2	-	TGCAGCGTTGAAGATGGCAGGGGATTTGGCTACACCTTC	CSVEDGRGFGYTF
-	TRBV7-3	TRBJ1-2	-	TGTGCCAGCAGTAAAGACGCTTGGGAGGGGCGAAACTATGGCTACACCTTC	CASSKDAWEGRNYGYTF
TRBD1	TRBV7-3	TRBJ2-2	-	TGTGCCAGCAGCCAAGGGACAGGGACCGGGGAGCTGTTTTTT	CASSQGTGTGELFF
-	TRBV12-3/TRBV12-4	TRBJ2-7	-	TGTGCCAGCAGTTTGGGAATCGGTTACGAGCAGTACTTC	CASSLGIGYEQYF
-	TRBV5-1	TRBJ1-1	once	TGCGCCAGCAGCTTTTCGGGTATTGGAGCTTTCTTT	CASSFSGIGAFF
-	TRBV21-1	TRBJ2-7	-	TGTGCCAGCAGCCCCAGCCCCCAGACACGGACCGGCGGGGCGGGAGGGCAGCCGGGCGAGCAGTACTTC	CASSPSPQTRTGGAGGQPGEQYF
-	TRBV5-1	TRBJ2-1	-	TGCGCCAGCAGCTTGGTTAAATTAAGCGATGAGCAGTTCTTC	CASSLVKLSDEQFF
TRBD1	TRBV4-1	TRBJ1-5	few	TGCGCCAGCAGCCAAGTACAGGGGGCTGGTCAGCCCCAGCATTTT	CASSQVQGAGQPQHF
-	TRBV7-9	TRBJ1-2	-	TGTGCCAGCAGCCCTCCGGGACCTAAGCTAGGCTACACCTTC	CASSPPGPKLGYTF
-	TRBV5-1	TRBJ2-1	-	TGCGCCAGCACGCCCGGGACGATCAGCTCCTACAATGAGCAGTTCTTC	CASTPGTISSYNEQFF
-	TRBV5-4	TRBJ2-5	-	TGTGCCAGCAGCTTGGTCGGAACTAGTGAGACCCAGTACTTC	CASSLVGTSETQYF
-	TRBV7-2	TRBJ1-5	-	TGTGCCAGCAGCGCAACAGGGAGGGCCCAGCCCCAGCATTTT	CASSATGRAQPQHF
TRBD2	TRBV7-6	TRBJ2-3	-	TGTGCCAGCAGCTTATCTACCCCCTCTGGCGGGGGGTCTGTTACGCAGTATTTT	CASSLSTPSGGGSVTQYF
-	TRBV27	TRBJ1-5	-	TGTGCCAGCAGTTTATTAGGTTCCAATCAGCCCCAGCATTTT	CASSLLGSNQPQHF
-	TRBV7-9	TRBJ2-6	-	TGTGCCAGCAGCCGGGGGCTCGGAGGCCATGGGGCCAACGTCCTGACTTTC	CASSRGLGGHGANVLTF
TRBD1	TRBV6-5	TRBJ2-5	-	TGTGCCAGCAGTTTCACAAAAGGACAGGGCGAGACCCAGTACTTC	CASSFTKGQGETQYF
-	TRBV7-8	TRBJ1-5	-	TGTGCCAGCAGCCCCGTGCTGGGGGGAGAGCAGCCCCAGCATTTT	CASSPVLGGEQPQHF
-	TRBV7-3	TRBJ2-3	-	TGTGCCAGCAGCCCCCCGGGAGATACGCAGTATTTT	CASSPPGDTQYF
-	TRBV2	TRBJ1-2	-	TGTGCCAGCAGTGCAGGACCGGGTCGCGGCTACACCTTC	CASSAGPGRGYTF
TRBD1	TRBV16	TRBJ1-5	once	TGTGCCAGCAGCCAAGGGACAGTCAATCAGCCCCAGCATTTT	CASSQGTVNQPQHF
-	TRBV19	TRBJ2-5	-	TGTGCCAGTAGTACCGTCGGGCCTACGCACCAAGAGACCCAGTACTTC	CASSTVGPTHQETQYF
-	TRBV13	TRBJ1-4	-	TGTGCCAGCAGCTTGACGACAGATTTTAATGAAAAACTGTTTTTT	CASSLTTDFNEKLFF
-	TRBV3-1/TRBV3-2	TRBJ2-3	-	TGTGCCAGCAGCCAAGGTGTGGGGGGCGTCGCAGATACGCAGTATTTT	CASSQGVGGVADTQYF
-	TRBV25-1	TRBJ1-2	-	TGTGCCAGCAGTGAGGGCAGGGGAAACTATGGCTACACCTTC	CASSEGRGNYGYTF
-	TRBV4-2	TRBJ2-7	once	TGTGCCAGCAGCCAAGAAGGCAGGGCCGACGAGCAGTACTTC	CASSQEGRADEQYF
-	TRBV6-2/TRBV6-3	TRBJ1-1	-	TGTGCCAGCAGTTTTACAGGGGAAGCTTTCTTT	CASSFTGEAFF
TRBD1	TRBV19	TRBJ1-1	-	TGTGCCAGTAGTATAGACAGGGGGCGAAGGTTGAGGACTGAAGCTTTCTTT	CASSIDRGRRLRTEAFF
TRBD2	TRBV7-9	TRBJ2-2	-	TGTGCCAGCAGCCCGGGGGGGAGGCTCACCGGGGAGCTGTTTTTT	CASSPGGRLTGELFF
-	TRBV4-2	TRBJ2-7	once	TGTGCCAGCAGCCAACGCCCGGGCGGATACGAGCAGTACTTC	CASSQRPGGYEQYF
-	TRBV6-4	TRBJ2-2	-	TGTGCCAGCAGTAAATCCCGGGGGACGAACACCGGGGAGCTGTTTTTT	CASSKSRGTNTGELFF
TRBD1	TRBV19	TRBJ2-3	once	TGTGTTAGCAGGGGGCTTTCAGATACGCAGTATTTT	CVSRGLSDTQYF
TRBD1	TRBV30	TRBJ1-1	once	TGTGCCTGGAGATTCCAGGGGGACACTGAAGCTTTCTTT	CAWRFQGDTEAFF
TRBD2	TRBV9	TRBJ2-1	-	TGTGCCAGCACCCTGGGTGGGCTAGCGGGGGGGAATGAGCAGTTCTTC	CASTLGGLAGGNEQFF
-	TRBV3-1/TRBV3-2	TRBJ2-2	-	TGTGCCAGCAGACGAAGTGGCACCGGGGAGCTGTTTTTT	CASRRSGTGELFF
-	TRBV4-3	TRBJ2-7	-	TGCGCCAGCAGCCAAGAGATTACTTTCACGACGGGGATTGCTTACGAGCAGTACTTC	CASSQEITFTTGIAYEQYF
TRBD1	TRBV3-1/TRBV3-2	TRBJ2-7	-	TGTGCCAGCAGCCAAGCAGGGACAGAAACCTACGAGCAGTACTTC	CASSQAGTETYEQYF
-	TRBV18	TRBJ1-5	-	TGTGCCAGCTCACTGGGGGGTTCCGATCAGCCCCAGCATTTT	CASSLGGSDQPQHF
TRBD1	TRBV5-1	TRBJ1-2	-	TGCGCCAGCAGCTTTGGACAGGGAGGTCCCTATGGCTACACCTTC	CASSFGQGGPYGYTF